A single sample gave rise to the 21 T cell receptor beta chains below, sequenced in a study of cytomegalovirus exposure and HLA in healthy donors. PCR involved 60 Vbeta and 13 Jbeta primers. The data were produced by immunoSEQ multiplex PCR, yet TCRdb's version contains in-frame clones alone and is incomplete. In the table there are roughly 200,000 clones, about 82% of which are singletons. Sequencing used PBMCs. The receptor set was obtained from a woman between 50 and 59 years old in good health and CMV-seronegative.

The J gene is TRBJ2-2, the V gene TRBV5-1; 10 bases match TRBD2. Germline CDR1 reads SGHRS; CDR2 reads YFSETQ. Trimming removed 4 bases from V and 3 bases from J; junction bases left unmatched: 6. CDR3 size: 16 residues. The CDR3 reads CASSMRTSGYTGELFF. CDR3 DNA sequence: TGCGCCAGCAGCATGAGGACTAGCGGATACACCGGGGAGCTGTTTTTT. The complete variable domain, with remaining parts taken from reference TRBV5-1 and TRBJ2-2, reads KAGVTQTPRYLIKTRGQQVTLSCSPISGHRSVSWYQQTPGQGLQFLFEYFSETQRNKGNFPGRFSGRQFSNSRSEMNVSTLELGDSALYLCASSMRTSGYTGELFFGEGSRLTVL.

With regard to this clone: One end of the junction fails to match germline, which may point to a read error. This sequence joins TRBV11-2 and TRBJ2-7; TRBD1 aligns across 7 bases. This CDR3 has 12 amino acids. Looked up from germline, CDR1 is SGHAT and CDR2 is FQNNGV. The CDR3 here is CASSPNPTTGNF. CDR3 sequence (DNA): TGTGCCAGCAGCCCGAACCCTACGACAGGGAACTTC. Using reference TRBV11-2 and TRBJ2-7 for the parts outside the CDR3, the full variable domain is EAGVAQSPRYKIIEKRQSVAFWCNPISGHATLYWYQQILGQGPKLLIQFQNNGVVDDSQLPKDRFSAERLKGVDSTLKIQPAKLEDSAVYLCASSPNPTTGNFGPGTRLTVT.

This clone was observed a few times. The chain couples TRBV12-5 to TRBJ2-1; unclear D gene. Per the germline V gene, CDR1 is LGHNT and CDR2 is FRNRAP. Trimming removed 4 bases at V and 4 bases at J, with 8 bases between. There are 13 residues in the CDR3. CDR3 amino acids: CASGSTQYNEQFF. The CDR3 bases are TGTGCTAGTGGTTCCACACAGTACAATGAGCAGTTCTTC. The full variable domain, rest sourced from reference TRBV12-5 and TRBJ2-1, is DARVTQTPRHKVTEMGQEVTMRCQPILGHNTVFWYRQTMMQGLELLAYFRNRAPLDDSGMPKDRFSAEMPDATLATLKIQPSEPRDSAVYFCASGSTQYNEQFFGPGTRLTVL.

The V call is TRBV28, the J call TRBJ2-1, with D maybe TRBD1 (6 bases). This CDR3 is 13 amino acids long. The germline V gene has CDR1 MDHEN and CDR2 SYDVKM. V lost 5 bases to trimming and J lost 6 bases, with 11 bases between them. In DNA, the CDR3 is TGTGCCAGCAGTGAACGGACAGCCAATGAGCAGTTCTTC. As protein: CASSERTANEQFF.

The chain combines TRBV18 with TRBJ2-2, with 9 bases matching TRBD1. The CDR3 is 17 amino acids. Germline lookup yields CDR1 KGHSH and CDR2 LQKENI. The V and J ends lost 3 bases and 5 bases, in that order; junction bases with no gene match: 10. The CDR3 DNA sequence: TGTGCCAGCTCACCGTCGGACAGGGGAGTAGGGACCGGGGAGCTGTTTTTT. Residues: CASSPSDRGVGTGELFF.

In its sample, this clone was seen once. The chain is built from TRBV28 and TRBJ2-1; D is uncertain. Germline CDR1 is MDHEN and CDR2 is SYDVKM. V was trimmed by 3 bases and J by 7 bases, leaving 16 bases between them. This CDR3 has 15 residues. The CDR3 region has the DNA TGTGCCAGCAGTTTCGATATGGGCTTTCGGAATGAGCAGTTCTTC. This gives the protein CASSFDMGFRNEQFF.

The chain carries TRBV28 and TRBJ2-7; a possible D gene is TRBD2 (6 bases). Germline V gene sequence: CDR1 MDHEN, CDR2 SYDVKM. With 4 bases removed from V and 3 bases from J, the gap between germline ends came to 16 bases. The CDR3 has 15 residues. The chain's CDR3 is CASSYTTAGSYEQYF. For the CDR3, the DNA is TGTGCCAGCAGTTACACCACGGCGGGAAGCTACGAGCAGTACTTC.

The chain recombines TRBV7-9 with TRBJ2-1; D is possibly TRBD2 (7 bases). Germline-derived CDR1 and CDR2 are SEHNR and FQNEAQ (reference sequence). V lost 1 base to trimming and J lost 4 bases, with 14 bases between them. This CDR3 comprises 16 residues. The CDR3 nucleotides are TGTGCCAGCAGCTTAGTGGGTGGGGGGGCGTACAATGAGCAGTTCTTC. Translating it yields CASSLVGGGAYNEQFF.

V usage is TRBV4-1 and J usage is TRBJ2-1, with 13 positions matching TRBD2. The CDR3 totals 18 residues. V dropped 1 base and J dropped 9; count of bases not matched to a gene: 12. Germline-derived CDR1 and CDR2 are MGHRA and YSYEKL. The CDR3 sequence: CASSQAVVRTSGRVEQFF. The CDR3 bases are TGCGCCAGCAGCCAAGCTGTCGTGAGGACTAGCGGGAGAGTTGAGCAGTTCTTC.

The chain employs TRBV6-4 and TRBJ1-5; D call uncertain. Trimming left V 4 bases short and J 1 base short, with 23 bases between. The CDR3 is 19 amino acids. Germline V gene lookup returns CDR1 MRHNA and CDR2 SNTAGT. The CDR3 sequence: CASSALSGNLGVSNQPQHF. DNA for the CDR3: TGTGCCAGCAGTGCCTTATCCGGGAACCTTGGGGTGAGCAATCAGCCCCAGCATTTT.

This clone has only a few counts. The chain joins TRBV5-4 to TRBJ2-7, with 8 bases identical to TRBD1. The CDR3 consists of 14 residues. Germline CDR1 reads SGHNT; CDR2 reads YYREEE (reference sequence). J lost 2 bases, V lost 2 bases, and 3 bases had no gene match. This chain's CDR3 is CASSFTGGTYEQYF. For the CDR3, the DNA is TGTGCCAGCAGCTTCACAGGGGGTACCTACGAGCAGTACTTC.

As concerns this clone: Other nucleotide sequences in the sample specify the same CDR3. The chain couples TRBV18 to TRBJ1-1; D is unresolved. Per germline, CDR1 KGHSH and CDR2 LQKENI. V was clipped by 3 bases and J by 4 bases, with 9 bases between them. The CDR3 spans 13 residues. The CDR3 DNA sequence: TGTGCCAGCTCACCCGGTGGGCGCACTGAAGCTTTCTTT. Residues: CASSPGGRTEAFF.

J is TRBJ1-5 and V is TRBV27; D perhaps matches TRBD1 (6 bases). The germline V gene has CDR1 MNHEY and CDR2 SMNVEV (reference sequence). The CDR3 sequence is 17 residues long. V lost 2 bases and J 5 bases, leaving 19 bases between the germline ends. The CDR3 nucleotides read TGTGCCAGCAGTTTAGGCCACAGGGATTCGGTGGATCAGCCCCAGCATTTT. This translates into CASSLGHRDSVDQPQHF.

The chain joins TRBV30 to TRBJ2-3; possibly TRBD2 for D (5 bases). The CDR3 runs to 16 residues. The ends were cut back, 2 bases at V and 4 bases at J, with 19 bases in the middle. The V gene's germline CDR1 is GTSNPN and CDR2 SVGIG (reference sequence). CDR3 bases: TGTGCCTGGAGTCTCCTTGACCGACTCGGGGCAGATACGCAGTATTTT. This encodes CAWSLLDRLGADTQYF.

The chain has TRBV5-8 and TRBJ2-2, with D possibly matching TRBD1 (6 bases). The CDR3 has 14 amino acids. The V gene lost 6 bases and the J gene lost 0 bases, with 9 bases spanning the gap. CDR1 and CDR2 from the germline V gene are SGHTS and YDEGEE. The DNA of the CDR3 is TGTGCCAGCACCTGGACAGCGAACACCGGGGAGCTGTTTTTT. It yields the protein CASTWTANTGELFF.

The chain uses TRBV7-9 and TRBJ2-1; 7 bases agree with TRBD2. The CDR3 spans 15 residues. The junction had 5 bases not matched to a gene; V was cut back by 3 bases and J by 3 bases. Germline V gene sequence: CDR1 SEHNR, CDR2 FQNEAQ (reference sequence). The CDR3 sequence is CASSFGGVDYNEQFF. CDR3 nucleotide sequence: TGTGCCAGCAGCTTTGGGGGGGTCGACTACAATGAGCAGTTCTTC.

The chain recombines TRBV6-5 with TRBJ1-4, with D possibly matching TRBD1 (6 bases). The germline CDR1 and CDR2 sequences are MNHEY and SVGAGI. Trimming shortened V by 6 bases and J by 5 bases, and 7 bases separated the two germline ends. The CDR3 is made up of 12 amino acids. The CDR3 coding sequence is TGTGCCAGCAGCGACAGGAATGAAAAACTGTTTTTT. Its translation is CASSDRNEKLFF.

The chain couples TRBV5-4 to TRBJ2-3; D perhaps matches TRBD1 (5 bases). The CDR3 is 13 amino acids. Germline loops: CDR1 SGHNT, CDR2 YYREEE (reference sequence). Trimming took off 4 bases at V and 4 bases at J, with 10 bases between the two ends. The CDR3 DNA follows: TGTGCCAGCAGCACAAAGACAGCAGATACGCAGTATTTT. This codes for CASSTKTADTQYF.

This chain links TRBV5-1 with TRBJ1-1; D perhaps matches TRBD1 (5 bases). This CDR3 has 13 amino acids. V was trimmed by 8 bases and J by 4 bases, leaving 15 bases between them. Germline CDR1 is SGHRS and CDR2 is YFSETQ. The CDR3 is CASRDSGATEAFF. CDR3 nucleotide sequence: TGCGCCAGTCGGGACTCCGGGGCCACTGAAGCTTTCTTT.

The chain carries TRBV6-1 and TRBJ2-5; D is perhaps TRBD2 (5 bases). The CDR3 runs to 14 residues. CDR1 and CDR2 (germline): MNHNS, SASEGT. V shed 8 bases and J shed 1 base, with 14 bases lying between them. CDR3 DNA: TGTGCCAGCCTGAGAGGAGGACCCCAAGAGACCCAGTACTTC. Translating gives CASLRGGPQETQYF.

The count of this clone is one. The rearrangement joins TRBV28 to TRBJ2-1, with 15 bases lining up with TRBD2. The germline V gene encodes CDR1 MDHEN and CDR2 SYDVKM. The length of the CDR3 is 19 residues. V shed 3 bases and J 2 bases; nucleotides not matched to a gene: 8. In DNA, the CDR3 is TGTGCCAGCAGTTTCCCGGGACTAGCGGGAGGCTCACCCTACAATGAGCAGTTCTTC. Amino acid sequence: CASSFPGLAGGSPYNEQFF.